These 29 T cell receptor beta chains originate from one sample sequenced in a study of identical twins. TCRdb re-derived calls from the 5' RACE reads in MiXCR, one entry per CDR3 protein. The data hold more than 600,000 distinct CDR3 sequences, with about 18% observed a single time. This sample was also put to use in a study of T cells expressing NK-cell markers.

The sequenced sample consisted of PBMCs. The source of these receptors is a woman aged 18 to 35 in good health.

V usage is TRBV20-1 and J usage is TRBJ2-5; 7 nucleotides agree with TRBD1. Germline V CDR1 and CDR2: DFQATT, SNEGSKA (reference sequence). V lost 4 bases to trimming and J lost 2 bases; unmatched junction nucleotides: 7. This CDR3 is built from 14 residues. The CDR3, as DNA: TGCAGTGCTAAGGGGGCAGGGCCACAAGAGACCCAGTACTTC. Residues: CSAKGAGPQETQYF.

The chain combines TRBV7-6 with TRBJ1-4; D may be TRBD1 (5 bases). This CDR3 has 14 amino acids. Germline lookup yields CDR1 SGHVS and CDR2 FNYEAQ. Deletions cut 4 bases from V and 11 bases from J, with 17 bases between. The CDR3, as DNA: TGTGCCAGCAGCTACAGCGGGGGGATTGGGAAACTGTTTTTT. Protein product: CASSYSGGIGKLFF. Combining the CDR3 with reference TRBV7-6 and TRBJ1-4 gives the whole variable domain GAGVSQSPRYKVTKRGQDVALRCDPISGHVSLYWYRQALGQGPEFLTYFNYEAQQDKSGLPNDRFSAERPEGSISTLTIQRTEQRDSAMYRCASSYSGGIGKLFFGSGTQLSVL.

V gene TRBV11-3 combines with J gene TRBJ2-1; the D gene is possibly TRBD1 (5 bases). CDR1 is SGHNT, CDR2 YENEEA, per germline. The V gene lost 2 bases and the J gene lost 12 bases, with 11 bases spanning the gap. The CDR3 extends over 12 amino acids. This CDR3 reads CASSLQDSSQFF. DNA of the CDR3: TGTGCCAGCAGCTTACAAGACAGCTCGCAGTTCTTC.

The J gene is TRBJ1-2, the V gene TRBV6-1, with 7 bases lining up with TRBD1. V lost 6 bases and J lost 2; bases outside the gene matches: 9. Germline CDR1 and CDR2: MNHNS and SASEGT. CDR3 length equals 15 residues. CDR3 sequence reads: CASSGGTEHNYGYTF. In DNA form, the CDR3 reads TGTGCCAGCAGCGGAGGGACAGAACACAACTATGGCTACACCTTC.

In nucleotides, the CDR3 is TGTGCCGTCCTTCGACCATCTGGGGCCAACGTCCTGACTTTC. Translated: CAVLRPSGANVLTF. The V gene is TRBV10-3, the J gene TRBJ2-6; D is undetermined. In germline, CDR1 is ENHRY, CDR2 SYGVKD. CDR3 length: 14 residues. Trimming removed 11 bases from V and 1 base from J, with 12 bases in between.

CDR3 loop: CSARDFRGITDTQYF. CDR3 DNA sequence: TGCAGTGCTAGAGATTTCCGCGGGATCACAGATACGCAGTATTTT. The chain combines TRBV20-1 with TRBJ2-3, with D possibly matching TRBD2 (6 bases). CDR3 length: 15 amino acids. Germline CDR1 reads DFQATT; CDR2 reads SNEGSKA (reference sequence). V dropped 0 bases and J dropped 2 bases, with 12 bases sitting between them.

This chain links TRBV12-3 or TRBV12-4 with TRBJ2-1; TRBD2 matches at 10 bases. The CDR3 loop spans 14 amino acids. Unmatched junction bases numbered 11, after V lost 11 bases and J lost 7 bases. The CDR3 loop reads CASRASGGRNEQFF. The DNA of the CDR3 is TGTGCCTCCCGAGCTAGCGGGGGCCGGAATGAGCAGTTCTTC.

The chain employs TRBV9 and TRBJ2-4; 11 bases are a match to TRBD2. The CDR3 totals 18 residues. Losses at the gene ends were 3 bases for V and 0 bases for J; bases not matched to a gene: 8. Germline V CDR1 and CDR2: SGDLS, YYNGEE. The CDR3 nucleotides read TGTGCCAGCAGCGAGGGGCTAGCGGGAGGCCAAGCCAAAAACATTCAGTACTTC. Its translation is CASSEGLAGGQAKNIQYF.

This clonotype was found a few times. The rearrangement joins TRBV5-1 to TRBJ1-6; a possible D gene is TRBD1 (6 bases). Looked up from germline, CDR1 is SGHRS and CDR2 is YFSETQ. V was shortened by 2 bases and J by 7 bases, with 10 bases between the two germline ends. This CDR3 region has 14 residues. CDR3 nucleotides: TGCGCCAGCAGCTTCGGCGGGGGCAATTCACCCCTCCACTTT. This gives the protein CASSFGGGNSPLHF.

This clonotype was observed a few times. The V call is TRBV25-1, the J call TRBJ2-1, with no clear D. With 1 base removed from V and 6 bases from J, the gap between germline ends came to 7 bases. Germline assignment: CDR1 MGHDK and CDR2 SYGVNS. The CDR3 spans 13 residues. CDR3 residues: CASSESGLNEQFF. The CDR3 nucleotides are TGTGCCAGCAGTGAATCAGGCCTCAATGAGCAGTTCTTC.

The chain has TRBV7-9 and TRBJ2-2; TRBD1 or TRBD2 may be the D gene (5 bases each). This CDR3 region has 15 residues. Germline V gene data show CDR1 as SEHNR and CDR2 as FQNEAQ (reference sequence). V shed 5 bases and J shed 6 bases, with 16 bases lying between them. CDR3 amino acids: CASSLTGAAPGELFF. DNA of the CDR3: TGTGCCAGCAGCCTTACCGGGGCCGCCCCCGGGGAGCTGTTTTTT.

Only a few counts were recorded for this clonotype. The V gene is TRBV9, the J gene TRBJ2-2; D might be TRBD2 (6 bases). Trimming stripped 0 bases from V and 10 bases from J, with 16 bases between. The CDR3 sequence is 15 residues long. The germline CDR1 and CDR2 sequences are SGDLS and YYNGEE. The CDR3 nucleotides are TGTGCCAGCAGCGTAGATTCTAGTAGGGAGGAGGAGCTGTTTTTT. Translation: CASSVDSSREEELFF. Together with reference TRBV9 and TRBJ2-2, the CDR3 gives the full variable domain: DSGVTQTPKHLITATGQRVTLRCSPRSGDLSVYWYQQSLDQGLQFLIQYYNGEERAKGNILERFSAQQFPDLHSELNLSSLELGDSALYFCASSVDSSREEELFFGEGSRLTVL.

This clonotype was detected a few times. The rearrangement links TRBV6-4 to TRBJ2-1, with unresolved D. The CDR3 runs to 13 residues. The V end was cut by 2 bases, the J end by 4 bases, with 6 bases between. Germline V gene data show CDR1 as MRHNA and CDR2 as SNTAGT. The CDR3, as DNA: TGTGCCAGCAGTGACAGCATGTACAATGAGCAGTTCTTC. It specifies CASSDSMYNEQFF.

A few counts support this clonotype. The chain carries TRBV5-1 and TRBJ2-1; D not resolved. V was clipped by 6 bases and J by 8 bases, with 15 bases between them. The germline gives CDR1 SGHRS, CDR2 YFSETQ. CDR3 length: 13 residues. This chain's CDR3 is CASITVGPDEQFF. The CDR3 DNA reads TGCGCCAGCATTACCGTAGGGCCGGATGAGCAGTTCTTC. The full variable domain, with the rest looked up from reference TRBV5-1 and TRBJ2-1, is KAGVTQTPRYLIKTRGQQVTLSCSPISGHRSVSWYQQTPGQGLQFLFEYFSETQRNKGNFPGRFSGRQFSNSRSEMNVSTLELGDSALYLCASITVGPDEQFFGPGTRLTVL.

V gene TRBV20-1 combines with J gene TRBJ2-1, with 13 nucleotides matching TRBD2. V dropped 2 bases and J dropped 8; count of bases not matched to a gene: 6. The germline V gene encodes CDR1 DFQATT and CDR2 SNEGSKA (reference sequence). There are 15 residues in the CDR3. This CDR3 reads CSARTGTSGIYEQFF. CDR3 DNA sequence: TGCAGTGCTAGAACCGGGACTAGCGGGATCTATGAGCAGTTCTTC.

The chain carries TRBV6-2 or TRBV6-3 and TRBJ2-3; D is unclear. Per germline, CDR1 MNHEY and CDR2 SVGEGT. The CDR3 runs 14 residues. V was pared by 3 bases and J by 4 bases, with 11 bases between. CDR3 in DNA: TGTGCCAGCAGTTATAGTGTCGAGTCAGATACGCAGTATTTT. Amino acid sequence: CASSYSVESDTQYF.

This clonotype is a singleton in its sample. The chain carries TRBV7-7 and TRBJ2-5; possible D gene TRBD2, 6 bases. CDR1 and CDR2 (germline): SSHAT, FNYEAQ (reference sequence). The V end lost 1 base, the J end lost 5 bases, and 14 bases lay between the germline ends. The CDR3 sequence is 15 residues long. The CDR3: CASSLGGTNRETQYF. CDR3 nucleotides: TGTGCCAGCAGCTTAGGCGGGACGAATCGGGAGACCCAGTACTTC.

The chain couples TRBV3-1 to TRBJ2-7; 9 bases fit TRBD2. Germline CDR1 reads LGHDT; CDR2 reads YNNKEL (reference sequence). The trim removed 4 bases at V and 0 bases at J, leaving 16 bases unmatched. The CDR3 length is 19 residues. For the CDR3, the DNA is TGTGCCAGCAGCCCAGGACTGTGGCGGAGGACTAGCGCCTCCTACGAGCAGTACTTC. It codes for CASSPGLWRRTSASYEQYF.

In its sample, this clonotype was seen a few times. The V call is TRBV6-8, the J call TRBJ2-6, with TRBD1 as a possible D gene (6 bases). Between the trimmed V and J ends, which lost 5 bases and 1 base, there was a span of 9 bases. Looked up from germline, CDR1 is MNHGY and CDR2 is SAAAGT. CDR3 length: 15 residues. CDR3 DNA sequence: TGTGCCAGCAGTCGTAGGGGGTCTGGGGCCAACGTCCTGACTTTC. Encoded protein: CASSRRGSGANVLTF.

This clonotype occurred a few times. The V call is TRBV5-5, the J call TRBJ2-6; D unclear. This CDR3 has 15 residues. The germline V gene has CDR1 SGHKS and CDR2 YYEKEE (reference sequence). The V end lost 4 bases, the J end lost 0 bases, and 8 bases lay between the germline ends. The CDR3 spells CASSETFSGANVLTF. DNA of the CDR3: TGTGCCAGCAGCGAGACCTTCTCTGGGGCCAACGTCCTGACTTTC. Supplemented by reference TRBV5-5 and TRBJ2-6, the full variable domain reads DAGVTQSPTHLIKTRGQQVTLRCSPISGHKSVSWYQQVLGQGPQFIFQYYEKEERGRGNFPDRFSARQFPNYSSELNVNALLLGDSALYLCASSETFSGANVLTFGAGSRLTVL.

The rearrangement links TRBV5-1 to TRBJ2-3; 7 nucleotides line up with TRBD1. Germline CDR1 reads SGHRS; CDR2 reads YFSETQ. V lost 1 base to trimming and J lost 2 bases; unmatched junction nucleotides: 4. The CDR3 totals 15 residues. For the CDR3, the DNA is TGCGCCAGCAGCTTGTTCAGGGGGACCACAGATACGCAGTATTTT. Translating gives CASSLFRGTTDTQYF. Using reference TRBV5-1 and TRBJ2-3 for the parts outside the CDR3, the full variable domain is KAGVTQTPRYLIKTRGQQVTLSCSPISGHRSVSWYQQTPGQGLQFLFEYFSETQRNKGNFPGRFSGRQFSNSRSEMNVSTLELGDSALYLCASSLFRGTTDTQYFGPGTRLTVL.

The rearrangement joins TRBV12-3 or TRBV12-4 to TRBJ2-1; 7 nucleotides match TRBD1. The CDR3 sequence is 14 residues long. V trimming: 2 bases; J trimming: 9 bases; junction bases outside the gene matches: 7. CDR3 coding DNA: TGTGCCAGCAGTTTACCGACAGGGTCGTCTGAGCAGTTCTTC. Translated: CASSLPTGSSEQFF.

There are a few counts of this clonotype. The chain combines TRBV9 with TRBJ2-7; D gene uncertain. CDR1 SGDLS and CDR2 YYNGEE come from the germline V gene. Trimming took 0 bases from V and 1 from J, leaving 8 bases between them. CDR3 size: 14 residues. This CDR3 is CASSVGSNSYEQYF. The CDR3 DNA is TGTGCCAGCAGCGTAGGCTCAAATTCCTACGAGCAGTACTTC.

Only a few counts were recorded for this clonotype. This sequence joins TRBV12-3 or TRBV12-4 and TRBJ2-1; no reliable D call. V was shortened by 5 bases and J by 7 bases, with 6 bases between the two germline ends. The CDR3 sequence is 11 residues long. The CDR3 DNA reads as TGTGCCAGCAGTGGTCTAAATGAGCAGTTCTTC. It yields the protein CASSGLNEQFF.

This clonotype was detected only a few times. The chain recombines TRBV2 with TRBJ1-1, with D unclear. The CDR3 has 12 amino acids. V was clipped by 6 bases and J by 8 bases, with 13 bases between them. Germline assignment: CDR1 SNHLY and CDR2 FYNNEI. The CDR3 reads CASSLTAGEAFF. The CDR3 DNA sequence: TGTGCCAGCAGCCTGACGGCCGGAGAAGCTTTCTTT.

CDR3 nucleotide sequence: TGCGCCAGCACTCAGAACACAGGGCGGACTGAAGCTTTCTTT. This codes for CASTQNTGRTEAFF. This chain links TRBV5-1 with TRBJ1-1, with D perhaps matching TRBD1 (6 bases). Looked up from germline, CDR1 is SGHRS and CDR2 is YFSETQ. CDR3 size: 14 residues. V was cut by 6 bases and J by 5 bases, with 17 bases left in between.

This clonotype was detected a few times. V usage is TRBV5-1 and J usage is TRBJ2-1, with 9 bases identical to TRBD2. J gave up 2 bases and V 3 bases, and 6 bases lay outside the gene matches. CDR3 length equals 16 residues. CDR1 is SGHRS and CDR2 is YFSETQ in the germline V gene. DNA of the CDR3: TGCGCCAGCAGCTCACCGGGACTAGCCACCTACAATGAGCAGTTCTTC. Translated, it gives CASSSPGLATYNEQFF.

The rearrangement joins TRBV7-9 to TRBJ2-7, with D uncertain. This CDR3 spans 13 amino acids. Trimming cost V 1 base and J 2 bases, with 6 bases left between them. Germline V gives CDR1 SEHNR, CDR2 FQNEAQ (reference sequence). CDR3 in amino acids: CASSLVSPYEQYF. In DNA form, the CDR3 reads TGTGCCAGCAGCTTAGTTTCCCCCTACGAGCAGTACTTC. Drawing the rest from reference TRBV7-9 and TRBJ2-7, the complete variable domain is DTGVSQNPRHKITKRGQNVTFRCDPISEHNRLYWYRQTLGQGPEFLTYFQNEAQLEKSRLLSDRFSAERPKGSFSTLEIQRTEQGDSAMYLCASSLVSPYEQYFGPGTRLTVT.

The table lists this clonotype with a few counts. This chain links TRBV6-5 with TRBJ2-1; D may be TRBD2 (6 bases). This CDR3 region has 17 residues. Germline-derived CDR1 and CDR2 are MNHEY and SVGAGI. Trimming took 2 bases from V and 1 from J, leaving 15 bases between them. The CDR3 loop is CASSYDWPSASYNEQFF. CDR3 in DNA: TGTGCCAGCAGTTACGACTGGCCTAGCGCGTCCTACAATGAGCAGTTCTTC.